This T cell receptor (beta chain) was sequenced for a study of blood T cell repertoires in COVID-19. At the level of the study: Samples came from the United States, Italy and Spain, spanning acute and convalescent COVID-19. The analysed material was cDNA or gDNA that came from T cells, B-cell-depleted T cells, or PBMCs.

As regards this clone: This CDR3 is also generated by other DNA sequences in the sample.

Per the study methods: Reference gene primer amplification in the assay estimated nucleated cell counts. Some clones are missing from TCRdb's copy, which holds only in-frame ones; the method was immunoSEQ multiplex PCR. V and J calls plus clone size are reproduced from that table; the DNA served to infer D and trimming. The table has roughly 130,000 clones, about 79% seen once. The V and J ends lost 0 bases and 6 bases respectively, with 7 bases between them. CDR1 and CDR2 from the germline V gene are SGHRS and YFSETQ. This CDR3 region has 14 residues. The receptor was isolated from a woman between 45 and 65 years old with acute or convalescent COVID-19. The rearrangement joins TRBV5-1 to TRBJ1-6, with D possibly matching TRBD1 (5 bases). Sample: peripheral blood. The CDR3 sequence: CASSLGQINSPLHF. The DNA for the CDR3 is TGCGCCAGCAGCTTGGGACAGATTAATTCACCCCTCCACTTT. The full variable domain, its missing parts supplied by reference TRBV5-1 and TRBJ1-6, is KAGVTQTPRYLIKTRGQQVTLSCSPISGHRSVSWYQQTPGQGLQFLFEYFSETQRNKGNFPGRFSGRQFSNSRSEMNVSTLELGDSALYLCASSLGQINSPLHFGNGTRLTVT.